Below are 14 T cell receptor beta chains sequenced from a single sample in a study of glioma-infiltrating T cells after dendritic cell vaccination. The method was immunoSEQ multiplex PCR; TCRdb's version includes in-frame clones alone and lacks a portion of them. The data contain around 60,000 clones, approximately 87% of them seen just once; the ten biggest clones take up about 9%. Specified time point: after dendritic cell vaccination, including at tumor progression/relapse. Sequencing was performed on blood, taken after dendritic cell vaccination. These receptors were taken from a human donor with glioblastoma.

The genes are TRBV11-3 and TRBJ1-3; the match to TRBD1 covers 9 bases. The CDR3 is made up of 15 amino acids. V was clipped by 2 bases and J by 2 bases; unmatched bases: 1. Germline V gives CDR1 SGHNT, CDR2 YENEEA. For the CDR3, the DNA is TGTGCCAGCAGCTTAAGACAGGGGGCTGGAAACACCATATATTTT. Protein product: CASSLRQGAGNTIYF.

As DNA, the CDR3 is TGTGCCAGTAGTATTTGGGACAACCCCAATCAGCCCCAGCATTTT. This encodes CASSIWDNPNQPQHF. The rearrangement joins TRBV19 to TRBJ1-5, with D possibly TRBD1 on 6 matching bases. The germline V gene encodes CDR1 LNHDA and CDR2 SQIVND (reference sequence). The CDR3 is 15 amino acids. V lost 3 bases to trimming and J lost 3 bases, with 12 bases between them.

This clone appeared once. This chain uses TRBV7-2 with TRBJ2-7; 8 nucleotides line up with TRBD1. The CDR3 has 13 amino acids. V shed 7 bases, J shed 3 bases, and the junction held 5 bases outside the gene matches. CDR1 SGHTA and CDR2 FQGNSA come from the germline V gene. This chain's CDR3 is CASTGGRYYEQYF. The CDR3 DNA reads TGTGCCAGCACAGGGGGCCGATACTACGAGCAGTACTTC.

V is TRBV9 and J is TRBJ2-3, with 8 bases lining up with TRBD2. The CDR3 sequence is 15 residues long. J gave up 9 bases and V 0 bases, and 9 bases lay outside the gene matches. Per the germline V gene, CDR1 is SGDLS and CDR2 is YYNGEE. In nucleotides, the CDR3 is TGTGCCAGCAGCGTAGGATTGGAGCGGGGGACAACGCAGTATTTT. Its protein is CASSVGLERGTTQYF.

The chain joins TRBV6-6 to TRBJ1-2, with D perhaps TRBD1 (6 bases). The CDR3 consists of 15 residues. Trimming stripped 2 bases from V and 6 bases from J, with 16 bases between. From germline, CDR1 is MNHNY and CDR2 SVGAGI (reference sequence). CDR3 nucleotide sequence: TGTGCCAGCAGTTACCCTCAGGACAGAATCGATGGCTACACCTTC. It codes for CASSYPQDRIDGYTF.

V and J are TRBV14 and TRBJ1-5; 8 positions match TRBD1. The germline V gene encodes CDR1 SGHDN and CDR2 FVKESK. This CDR3 is built from 18 residues. J was trimmed by 0 bases and V by 1 base; bases with no gene match: 8. The CDR3 DNA reads TGTGCCAGCAGCCAAGTTGGGACAGGAGCTTATAGCAATCAGCCCCAGCATTTT. It encodes CASSQVGTGAYSNQPQHF.

The chain uses TRBV10-3 and TRBJ2-5; D may be TRBD2 (7 bases). With 1 base removed from V and 5 bases from J, the gap between germline ends came to 17 bases. This CDR3 has 16 residues. The germline gives CDR1 ENHRY, CDR2 SYGVKD. The chain's CDR3 is CAISELERGARETQYF. The DNA of the CDR3 is TGTGCCATCAGTGAGTTGGAACGGGGGGCCAGGGAGACCCAGTACTTC.

The chain uses TRBV28 and TRBJ2-3; D gene uncertain. Trimming left V 4 bases short and J 4 bases short, with 15 bases between. The V gene's germline CDR1 is MDHEN and CDR2 SYDVKM. The CDR3 is made up of 15 amino acids. The CDR3 DNA is TGTGCCAGCAGTTCCGACATCCCGGTCCCAGATACGCAGTATTTT. Protein product: CASSSDIPVPDTQYF. Full variable domain (missing parts from reference TRBV28 and TRBJ2-3): DVKVTQSSRYLVKRTGEKVFLECVQDMDHENMFWYRQDPGLGLRLIYFSYDVKMKEKGDIPEGYSVSREKKERFSLILESASTNQTSMYLCASSSDIPVPDTQYFGPGTRLTVL.

This clone was picked up one time. The chain has TRBV7-9 and TRBJ2-7, with 9 bases identical to TRBD1. The junction had 5 bases not matched to a gene; V was cut back by 5 bases and J by 3 bases. This CDR3 contains 14 residues. CDR1 is SEHNR, CDR2 FQNEAQ, per germline (reference sequence). This CDR3 reads CASSGDREIYEQYF. CDR3 bases: TGTGCCAGCAGCGGGGACAGGGAAATCTACGAGCAGTACTTC.

The rearrangement uses TRBV11-2 and TRBJ1-1; D is unclear. The length of the CDR3 is 11 residues. V dropped 1 base and J dropped 6 bases, with 3 bases sitting between them. Germline values: CDR1 SGHAT, CDR2 FQNNGV. The CDR3 coding sequence is TGTGCCAGCAGCTTAGGAGCTGAAGCTTTCTTT. Its protein product is CASSLGAEAFF.

Points on this clone: Other DNA sequences within the sample encode an identical CDR3. The chain recombines TRBV4-3 with TRBJ1-6, with D perhaps matching TRBD1 (5 bases). The CDR3 covers 17 residues. The V end was cut by 1 base, the J end by 13 bases, with 23 bases between. Germline assignment: CDR1 LGHNA and CDR2 YSLEER. CDR3 protein: CASSQVSQGVVGSPLHF. CDR3 in DNA: TGCGCCAGCAGCCAAGTATCACAAGGGGTTGTGGGTTCCCCCCTCCACTTT.

The chain couples TRBV9 to TRBJ2-2, with 11 bases that match TRBD2. CDR1 and CDR2 from the germline V gene are SGDLS and YYNGEE. V was clipped by 0 bases and J by 5 bases; unmatched bases: 6. The CDR3 runs 17 residues. The CDR3 here is CASSVGTSGGPTGELFF. In DNA, the CDR3 is TGTGCCAGCAGCGTAGGCACTAGCGGGGGCCCTACCGGGGAGCTGTTTTTT.

V gene TRBV27 combines with J gene TRBJ2-3; 12 nucleotides match TRBD1. J lost 4 bases, V lost 5 bases, and 4 bases had no gene match. Germline CDR1 reads MNHEY; CDR2 reads SMNVEV (reference sequence). The CDR3 runs 15 residues. This CDR3 reads CASSVGTGGADTQYF. The CDR3 coding sequence is TGTGCCAGCAGTGTCGGGACAGGGGGCGCAGATACGCAGTATTTT.

The V gene is TRBV30, the J gene TRBJ2-7; weak D call: TRBD1 (6 bases). The CDR3 length is 13 residues. The V end was cut by 1 base, the J end by 2 bases, with 9 bases between. Germline CDR1 is GTSNPN and CDR2 is SVGIG (reference sequence). CDR3 sequence: CAWSAGHTYEQYF. The CDR3 bases are TGTGCCTGGAGTGCGGGACATACCTACGAGCAGTACTTC.